This TCR beta chain was recovered during a study of CD8+CD57+ T cells in acquired aplastic anemia. Study in general: Average DNA yield from sorted CD4+ and CD8+ cells was around 3.2 ug.

Using genomic DNA as the template, TCR beta VDJ and CDR3 profiling was carried out. TCRdb used MiXCR to reprocess the reads, holding one entry per CDR3 protein. This sample has approximately 190,000 distinct CDR3 sequences, with just under 50% found just once. Patients who underwent sequencing had shown CD8+CD57+ cell expansion by flow cytometry. Severe acquired aplastic anemia was present in every patient. The CDR3 spans 12 residues. CDR1 and CDR2 (germline): SQVTM, ANQGSEA. V lost 4 bases to trimming and J lost 2 bases, with 9 bases between them. At least ten counts were recorded for this clonotype. This chain uses TRBV29-1 with TRBJ2-7; D possibly matches TRBD1 or TRBD2 (5 bases each). This receptor was obtained from a human donor with aplastic anemia. The sample taken for sequencing was sorted CD4+, CD8+, or CD8+CD57+ T cells (not recorded which) from PBMCs. The CDR3 DNA reads TGCAGCGTTGGAGGGGAAACCTACGAGCAGTACTTC. Translated: CSVGGETYEQYF.